These 22 T cell receptor beta chains originate from one sample sequenced in a study of shared clonotypes between healthy human individuals (TCRdb year 2020). Libraries were prepared through the immunoSEQ multiplex PCR assay. In TCRdb, the immuneACCESS table is reduced to in-frame sequences with V and J assigned. These tables do not hold every clone; where another copy was compared, an unresolved V gene accounts for under half, and the others remain unexplained. The sample table holds a few hundred thousand clones, of which more than 60% were seen once. The ten largest clones take up about 10% of the sample. Input material: memory CD4+ T cells sorted from blood. The cell subset or site label, as the study defines it: CD45RA-negative fraction. The source is a man aged 30-40 years in good health.

This chain uses TRBV6-1 with TRBJ2-7; D not certain. Trimming stripped 6 bases from V and 1 base from J, with 16 bases between. This CDR3 has 15 residues. The germline V gene encodes CDR1 MNHNS and CDR2 SASEGT. The CDR3 here is CASRIKIGVSYEQYF. The CDR3 bases are TGTGCCAGCAGGATAAAAATTGGGGTATCCTACGAGCAGTACTTC.

This clone was counted between two and nine times. V and J are TRBV5-1 and TRBJ2-2; D unclear. CDR1 and CDR2 (germline): SGHRS, YFSETQ. V was trimmed by 0 bases and J by 1 base, leaving 10 bases between them. The CDR3 spans 16 residues. This chain's CDR3 is CASSLGSPQNTGELFF. Here the CDR3 DNA reads TGCGCCAGCAGCTTGGGGAGTCCGCAGAACACCGGGGAGCTGTTTTTT.

This clone showed up many times. The genes are TRBV7-2 and TRBJ2-3; TRBD2 is a possible D gene (5 bases). Germline CDR1 SGHTA, CDR2 FQGNSA. Trimming left V 4 bases short and J 2 bases short, with 13 bases between. This CDR3 contains 15 residues. CDR3 nucleotide sequence: TGTGCCAGCAGCTATACCGGAGGCCCCACAGATACGCAGTATTTT. Residues: CASSYTGGPTDTQYF.

J is TRBJ2-5 and V is TRBV15, with TRBD2 matching over 12 bases. Trimming at V came to 4 bases and at J to 4 bases, leaving 7 bases not matched to a gene. Germline V lookup: CDR1 LNHNV, CDR2 YYDKDF (reference sequence). CDR3 length: 16 amino acids. The CDR3 loop reads CATSTILGLAGETQYF. As DNA, the CDR3 is TGTGCCACCAGCACGATATTGGGACTAGCGGGAGAGACCCAGTACTTC.

The V gene is TRBV5-1, the J gene TRBJ2-5; D gene unclear. The V end lost 4 bases, the J end lost 0 bases, and 7 bases lay between the germline ends. The CDR3 contains 13 residues. Germline assignment: CDR1 SGHRS and CDR2 YFSETQ. CDR3 in DNA: TGCGCCAGCAGCCACGGATACCAAGAGACCCAGTACTTC. Protein: CASSHGYQETQYF. The full variable domain, completed using reference TRBV5-1 and TRBJ2-5, is KAGVTQTPRYLIKTRGQQVTLSCSPISGHRSVSWYQQTPGQGLQFLFEYFSETQRNKGNFPGRFSGRQFSNSRSEMNVSTLELGDSALYLCASSHGYQETQYFGPGTRLLVL.

The chain has TRBV6-5 and TRBJ1-6; no firm D call. Germline V gene data show CDR1 as MNHEY and CDR2 as SVGAGI. The germline V and J ends were trimmed by 5 bases and 7 bases, with 15 bases remaining between them. The CDR3 loop spans 15 amino acids. CDR3 in DNA: TGTGCCAGCAGTCTCGCGGGAAAGGAAAATTCACCCCTCCACTTT. Its translation is CASSLAGKENSPLHF.

The V call is TRBV5-1, the J call TRBJ2-7; D call uncertain. Looked up from germline, CDR1 is SGHRS and CDR2 is YFSETQ. The CDR3 spans 15 residues. Trimming stripped 1 base from V and 7 bases from J, with 18 bases between. DNA for the CDR3: TGCGCCAGCAGCTTGAACCTCTCTCCAGGTGGGGAGCAGTACTTC. Protein sequence: CASSLNLSPGGEQYF.

The chain carries TRBV27 and TRBJ1-4; possible D gene TRBD1, 6 bases. CDR1 is MNHEY and CDR2 is SMNVEV in the germline V gene (reference sequence). Trimming removed 2 bases from V and 7 bases from J, with 11 bases in between. CDR3 length: 14 residues. The CDR3, as DNA: TGTGCCAGCAGTTTAGCCGGACAGAGTGAAAAACTGTTTTTT. It encodes CASSLAGQSEKLFF.

This clone was detected only once. V usage is TRBV27 and J usage is TRBJ2-7; 7 nucleotides agree with TRBD2. Germline lookup yields CDR1 MNHEY and CDR2 SMNVEV (reference sequence). The ends lost 5 bases at V and 0 bases at J; junction bases unmatched: 10. This CDR3 spans 16 amino acids. As DNA, the CDR3 is TGTGCCAGCAGTCCCTACTCTAGCGGAAGCTCCTACGAGCAGTACTTC. It is translated as CASSPYSSGSSYEQYF.

This clone was seen once. The chain has TRBV28 and TRBJ2-7; TRBD2 agrees at 14 bases. V trimming: 6 bases; J trimming: 6 bases; junction bases outside the gene matches: 7. Germline assignment: CDR1 MDHEN and CDR2 SYDVKM. The CDR3 has 15 residues. CDR3 bases: TGTGCCAGCAGAACCGGGACTAGCGGGAGTCGCGAGCAGTACTTC. This sequence encodes CASRTGTSGSREQYF.

The V gene is TRBV5-4, the J gene TRBJ2-1; 7 bases agree with TRBD2. V was clipped by 4 bases and J by 7 bases; unmatched bases: 11. Germline V gene sequence: CDR1 SGHNT, CDR2 YYREEE (reference sequence). CDR3 length: 15 residues. The CDR3 DNA follows: TGTGCCAGCAGCCCGACTAGCCAGACGAGAAATGAGCAGTTCTTC. This sequence encodes CASSPTSQTRNEQFF.

The chain joins TRBV28 to TRBJ2-5; 8 bases line up with TRBD1. The trim removed 8 bases at V and 5 bases at J, leaving 7 bases unmatched. Per germline, CDR1 MDHEN and CDR2 SYDVKM. This CDR3 is built from 13 residues. For the CDR3, the DNA is TGTGCCAGCGACCGGACAGGGTGGGAGACCCAGTACTTC. Translating it yields CASDRTGWETQYF.

The chain has TRBV11-2 and TRBJ2-6, with a possible D match to TRBD2 (6 bases). The CDR3 has 17 residues. V was cut by 0 bases and J by 0 bases, with 9 bases left in between. Looked up from germline, CDR1 is SGHAT and CDR2 is FQNNGV. CDR3 amino acids: CASSLDRGFSGANVLTF. In DNA, the CDR3 is TGTGCCAGCAGCTTAGATCGGGGGTTCTCTGGGGCCAACGTCCTGACTTTC.

This chain connects TRBV5-4 to TRBJ2-1; D might be TRBD1 (5 bases). V was cut by 4 bases and J by 10 bases, with 9 bases left in between. This CDR3 spans 11 amino acids. Germline V gene lookup returns CDR1 SGHNT and CDR2 YYREEE (reference sequence). Here the CDR3 DNA reads TGTGCCAGCAGCCAACGACAGGAGCAGTTCTTC. It yields the protein CASSQRQEQFF.

This rearrangement joins TRBV6-5 to TRBJ2-1; a possible D gene is TRBD1 (6 bases). The CDR3 length is 15 residues. Germline CDR1 is MNHEY and CDR2 is SVGAGI. The V end was cut by 6 bases, the J end by 3 bases, with 15 bases between. DNA of the CDR3: TGTGCCAGCAGCGCTTGGCTAGGGGGCTACAATGAGCAGTTCTTC. This codes for CASSAWLGGYNEQFF.

This chain joins TRBV6-5 and TRBJ2-7; perhaps TRBD2 as D (5 bases). Trimming took off 6 bases at V and 0 bases at J, with 12 bases between the two ends. The CDR3 has 14 amino acids. The germline CDR1 and CDR2 sequences are MNHEY and SVGAGI. CDR3 sequence (DNA): TGTGCCAGCAGGAGGGCGGGTAACTCCTACGAGCAGTACTTC. This gives the protein CASRRAGNSYEQYF.

The rearrangement links TRBV6-4 to TRBJ2-3, with TRBD2 identical over 8 bases. The germline V gene encodes CDR1 MRHNA and CDR2 SNTAGT. There are 16 residues in the CDR3. V gave up 6 bases and J gave up 4 bases; unmatched junction bases: 12. The CDR3 is CASSKFSGSVSDTQYF. Written as DNA, the CDR3 is TGTGCCAGCAGCAAATTCAGCGGGAGCGTTTCAGATACGCAGTATTTT.

The rearrangement joins TRBV28 to TRBJ2-3; possibly TRBD2 for D (6 bases). CDR3 length: 16 residues. V was cut by 2 bases and J by 2 bases, with 14 bases left in between. Looked up from germline, CDR1 is MDHEN and CDR2 is SYDVKM. The CDR3 reads CASSLGRRGITDTQYF. The CDR3 DNA is TGTGCCAGCAGTTTAGGGCGGCGGGGAATCACAGATACGCAGTATTTT.

The chain uses TRBV21-1 and TRBJ2-5; the listed D gene, TRBD2, was not tested against the DNA. TRBV21-1 is a pseudogene. The CDR3 runs 16 residues. The CDR3 sequence: CASSKGLAGTQETQYF. The DNA of the CDR3 is TGTGCCAGCAGCAAAGGACTAGCGGGGACCCAAGAGACCCAGTACTTC.

This chain links TRBV19 with TRBJ1-2; the match to TRBD1 covers 9 bases. Trimming removed 5 bases from V and 5 bases from J; junction bases left unmatched: 6. Looked up from germline, CDR1 is LNHDA and CDR2 is SQIVND (reference sequence). The CDR3 is 14 amino acids. The CDR3 reads CASSPRTGAYGYTF. As DNA, the CDR3 is TGTGCCAGTAGTCCACGGACAGGGGCATATGGCTACACCTTC.

This clone was recorded at least ten times. For the CDR3, the DNA is TGTGCCAGCAGCTTGGGGGGGCCCGTCAACTACGAGCAGTACTTC. It specifies CASSLGGPVNYEQYF. The V and J genes are TRBV5-4 and TRBJ2-7; weak D call: TRBD1 (6 bases). The CDR3 is made up of 15 amino acids. Trimming took off 0 bases at V and 3 bases at J, with 13 bases between the two ends. The germline CDR1 and CDR2 sequences are SGHNT and YYREEE (reference sequence).

The chain links TRBV7-2 to TRBJ1-4; TRBD1 is a possible D gene (5 bases). Germline V gives CDR1 SGHTA, CDR2 FQGNSA. This CDR3 comprises 15 residues. With 6 bases removed from V and 0 bases from J, the gap between germline ends came to 11 bases. The CDR3 sequence: CASRPDSATNEKLFF. DNA of the CDR3: TGTGCCAGCAGACCCGACAGTGCAACTAATGAAAAACTGTTTTTT. Based on the CDR3 plus reference TRBV7-2 and TRBJ1-4, the full variable domain is GAGVSQSPSNKVTEKGKDVELRCDPISGHTALYWYRQSLGQGLEFLIYFQGNSAPDKSGLPSDRFSAERTGGSVSTLTIQRTQQEDSAVYLCASRPDSATNEKLFFGSGTQLSVL.